These 8 T cell receptor beta chains came from one sample sequenced in a study of blood T cell repertoires in COVID-19. Only in-frame clones appear in the TCRdb table, and some are missing; sequencing was by immunoSEQ multiplex PCR. Among about 330,000 clones listed, 87% were seen once. Sequenced: peripheral blood. These receptors were taken from a man aged 30 to 45 with COVID-19, enrolled during active disease.

The chain couples TRBV6-6 to TRBJ1-1, with D uncertain. The CDR3 sequence is 14 residues long. Trimming pared 6 bases from V and 5 bases from J, leaving 16 bases between. Looked up from germline, CDR1 is MNHNY and CDR2 is SVGAGI (reference sequence). DNA for the CDR3: TGTGCCAGCAGCGACGGGGTAGGCCGGACTGAAGCTTTCTTT. This gives the protein CASSDGVGRTEAFF.

The sample holds one count of this clone. V gene TRBV7-3 combines with J gene TRBJ2-1; D not certain. The CDR3 runs to 13 residues. Germline V lookup: CDR1 SGHTA, CDR2 FQGTGA. The V end lost 4 bases, the J end lost 5 bases, and 9 bases lay between the germline ends. The CDR3 nucleotides read TGTGCCAGCAGCTACTCAATCAACAATGAGCAGTTCTTC. Its translation is CASSYSINNEQFF.

J is TRBJ1-4 and V is TRBV4-2; D is unresolved. CDR3 size: 15 residues. V gave up 0 bases and J gave up 1 base, with 6 bases separating them. Germline-derived CDR1 and CDR2 are LGHNA and YNFKEQ. CDR3 protein: CASSQEGRTNEKLFF. The CDR3 DNA is TGTGCCAGCAGCCAAGAGGGCAGAACTAATGAAAAACTGTTTTTT.

V is TRBV5-4 and J is TRBJ2-5; D not resolved. This CDR3 has 14 residues. V lost 0 bases to trimming and J lost 7 bases, with 13 bases between them. Germline assignment: CDR1 SGHNT and CDR2 YYREEE (reference sequence). The CDR3 loop is CASSLESLSGTQYF. The CDR3 DNA is TGTGCCAGCAGCTTGGAATCACTGTCAGGGACCCAGTACTTC.

Of note for this clone: Its ends do not fully match the called genes, so a read error is possible. The chain has TRBV11-1 and TRBJ2-1; TRBD2 matches at 11 bases. This CDR3 has 14 amino acids. Germline CDR1 and CDR2: SGHAT and FQDESV (reference sequence). The CDR3 DNA follows: TGTGCCAGCAGTTTAGCGGGGGGGCACAATGAGCAGTTCTTC. Amino acid sequence: CASSLAGGHNEQFF.

The chain couples TRBV6-2 or TRBV6-3 to TRBJ1-5; unclear D gene. There are 14 residues in the CDR3. V was cut by 5 bases and J by 6 bases, with 14 bases left in between. From germline, CDR1 is MNHEY and CDR2 SVGEGT. The CDR3 nucleotides are TGTGCCAGCAGTCCCGGTAATTTAATTCAGCCCCAGCATTTT. Protein: CASSPGNLIQPQHF.

This chain uses TRBV7-3 with TRBJ2-3, with 9 bases lining up with TRBD2. Germline V lookup: CDR1 SGHTA, CDR2 FQGTGA. V trimming: 5 bases; J trimming: 1 base; junction bases outside the gene matches: 7. The CDR3 consists of 16 residues. CDR3: CASSRFSGSGTDTQYF. The CDR3 nucleotides are TGTGCCAGCAGCCGTTTTAGCGGGAGCGGCACAGATACGCAGTATTTT.

The chain employs TRBV6-2 or TRBV6-3 and TRBJ2-7; 9 nucleotides line up with TRBD2. With V trimmed by 6 bases and J by 5 bases, 8 bases remained unmatched. Germline CDR1 and CDR2: MNHEY and SVGEGT. The CDR3 totals 14 residues. In DNA, the CDR3 is TGTGCCAGCAGCTCGAGCGGGGGGAGCGACGAGCAGTACTTC. It specifies CASSSSGGSDEQYF.